The 17 T cell receptor beta chains below come from one sample, sequenced in a study of early T cells in non-severe SARS-CoV-2 infection. Each CDR3 protein gets one entry after TCRdb re-called the 5' RACE reads with MiXCR. This table holds 87,000 or so distinct CDR3 sequences, about 14% found once. Sequenced: whole blood. These receptors were taken from an adult who was a healthcare worker with PCR-confirmed SARS-CoV-2 infection or an uninfected control (not recorded which).

This clonotype was seen a handful of times. The chain combines TRBV27 with TRBJ2-7; 10 nucleotides match TRBD1. Per the germline V gene, CDR1 is MNHEY and CDR2 is SMNVEV (reference sequence). V trimming: 5 bases; J trimming: 2 bases; junction bases outside the gene matches: 6. CDR3 size: 15 residues. The CDR3 DNA reads as TGTGCCAGCAGTCCGACAGGGGGCTTCCCCTACGAGCAGTACTTC. It specifies CASSPTGGFPYEQYF.

This clonotype was found many times. This chain connects TRBV12-3 or TRBV12-4 to TRBJ2-6, with 7 bases matching TRBD2. The V and J ends lost 3 bases and 2 bases, in that order; junction bases with no gene match: 1. The CDR3 runs to 15 residues. The CDR3 nucleotides read TGTGCCAGCAGTTTGCGGGGGACTGGGGCCAACGTCCTGACTTTC. It is translated as CASSLRGTGANVLTF.

This clonotype was counted many times. This chain links TRBV19 with TRBJ1-1; D remains ambiguous. CDR3 length: 14 amino acids. V dropped 10 bases and J dropped 0 bases, with 15 bases sitting between them. Germline V gene data show CDR1 as LNHDA and CDR2 as SQIVND (reference sequence). CDR3 nucleotide sequence: TGTGCCACCAAGAGTGGTAGGGTGAACACTGAAGCTTTCTTT. This encodes CATKSGRVNTEAFF.

There are a few counts of this clonotype. J is TRBJ2-3 and V is TRBV20-1, with TRBD2 matching 8 bases. The germline CDR1 and CDR2 sequences are DFQATT and SNEGSKA (reference sequence). V lost 6 bases to trimming and J lost 2 bases; unmatched junction nucleotides: 16. The CDR3 has 17 amino acids. CDR3 coding DNA: TGCAGTGCGCCCCAGACTAGCGAGTTTTCCCACACAGATACGCAGTATTTT. This encodes CSAPQTSEFSHTDTQYF.

The chain has TRBV28 and TRBJ2-7; possible D gene TRBD1, 5 bases. V was cut by 5 bases and J by 2 bases, with 10 bases left in between. The V gene's germline CDR1 is MDHEN and CDR2 SYDVKM. This CDR3 spans 13 amino acids. The CDR3 DNA follows: TGTGCCAGCAGTACAGGCCGAACCTACGAGCAGTACTTC. This gives the protein CASSTGRTYEQYF.

The chain carries TRBV27 and TRBJ1-2; 9 nucleotides agree with TRBD1. CDR3 length: 14 amino acids. The germline CDR1 and CDR2 sequences are MNHEY and SMNVEV (reference sequence). After removal of 4 bases from V and 8 bases from J, the junction contained 8 bases not matched to a gene. The CDR3, as DNA: TGTGCCAGCAGTTCGGACAGGGGCTGGGAAGGCTACACCTTC. It yields the protein CASSSDRGWEGYTF.

This clonotype has a handful of counts. This chain links TRBV7-9 with TRBJ1-4, with D perhaps matching TRBD1 (5 bases). Per the germline V gene, CDR1 is SEHNR and CDR2 is FQNEAQ (reference sequence). This CDR3 contains 13 residues. V was clipped by 5 bases and J by 5 bases, with 9 bases between them. The DNA for the CDR3 is TGTGCCAGCAGCGACAGCGTCAATGAAAAACTGTTTTTT. This gives the protein CASSDSVNEKLFF.

The gene calls are TRBV3-1 and TRBJ1-1; D gene unclear. V was cut by 1 base and J by 5 bases, with 5 bases left in between. CDR1 LGHDT and CDR2 YNNKEL come from the germline V gene (reference sequence). The CDR3 sequence is 12 residues long. CDR3 DNA: TGTGCCAGCAGCCAAGCCGTAACTGAAGCTTTCTTT. Protein sequence: CASSQAVTEAFF.

This clonotype was detected once. The rearrangement uses TRBV4-3 and TRBJ2-3; 13 nucleotides agree with TRBD2. The germline V gene has CDR1 LGHNA and CDR2 YSLEER. The CDR3 length is 16 residues. After removal of 0 bases from V and 8 bases from J, the junction contained 5 bases not matched to a gene. The CDR3 here is CASSQETSGGLGTQYF. The CDR3 DNA follows: TGCGCCAGCAGCCAAGAGACTAGCGGGGGGCTGGGTACGCAGTATTTT.

This clonotype was found many times. The V call is TRBV29-1, the J call TRBJ1-2; unclear D gene. V dropped 3 bases and J dropped 5 bases, with 13 bases sitting between them. The CDR3 length is 13 residues. Germline V lookup: CDR1 SQVTM, CDR2 ANQGSEA. The CDR3 bases are TGCAGCGTTGAGGGATCAGAAAGATATGGCTACACCTTC. Translating it yields CSVEGSERYGYTF.

This clonotype was observed at least ten times. This rearrangement joins TRBV2 to TRBJ1-5; 9 bases align to TRBD1. The CDR3 is 19 residues long. Germline V gene lookup returns CDR1 SNHLY and CDR2 FYNNEI. Trimming took 6 bases from V and 0 from J; bases not matched to a gene: 15. The CDR3 loop reads CASSTRRDRELYSNQPQHF. CDR3 in DNA: TGTGCCAGCAGCACCAGGCGGGACAGGGAGCTTTATAGCAATCAGCCCCAGCATTTT.

The gene calls are TRBV28 and TRBJ1-1; D unclear. The CDR3 runs to 15 residues. CDR1 MDHEN and CDR2 SYDVKM come from the germline V gene. With 1 base removed from V and 8 bases from J, the gap between germline ends came to 17 bases. CDR3 nucleotides: TGTGCCAGCAGTTTATTGTCGGGCGCCGCTAGGGAAGCTTTCTTT. Its translation: CASSLLSGAAREAFF.

The chain is built from TRBV7-9 and TRBJ1-5; D not resolved. In germline, CDR1 is SEHNR, CDR2 FQNEAQ (reference sequence). V lost 6 bases and J lost 3, with 15 bases in between. The CDR3 sequence is 15 residues long. The CDR3 DNA is TGTGCCAGCAGTGGAGAACGGGCTCCCAATCAGCCCCAGCATTTT. It codes for CASSGERAPNQPQHF.

The chain carries TRBV20-1 and TRBJ2-3; TRBD2 agrees at 10 bases. Trimming at V came to 6 bases and at J to 3 bases, leaving 6 bases not matched to a gene. The CDR3 is 14 amino acids. Germline CDR1 is DFQATT and CDR2 is SNEGSKA (reference sequence). The chain's CDR3 is CSAKSGGATDTQYF. In DNA, the CDR3 is TGCAGTGCAAAAAGCGGGGGGGCGACAGATACGCAGTATTTT.

The chain recombines TRBV6-5 with TRBJ2-7, with 7 positions matching TRBD1. The CDR3 is made up of 16 amino acids. V dropped 3 bases and J dropped 2; count of bases not matched to a gene: 10. CDR1 is MNHEY and CDR2 is SVGAGI in the germline V gene. For the CDR3, the DNA is TGTGCCAGCAGTTATCAGCTGGACAGGAGTACCTACGAGCAGTACTTC. Protein: CASSYQLDRSTYEQYF.

This clonotype showed up many times. CDR3 coding DNA: TGTGCCAGCTCACCGCTTTCTAACCGGGCCGGACCCTACAATGAGCAGTTCTTC. As protein: CASSPLSNRAGPYNEQFF. The chain recombines TRBV18 with TRBJ2-1; D not certain. This CDR3 is 18 amino acids long. Germline V gene sequence: CDR1 KGHSH, CDR2 LQKENI. Deletions cut 3 bases from V and 2 bases from J, with 20 bases between.

The rearrangement uses TRBV9 and TRBJ1-3, with D hard to call. This CDR3 region has 14 residues. Germline loops: CDR1 SGDLS, CDR2 YYNGEE. Trimming left V 5 bases short and J 0 bases short, with 9 bases between. CDR3 sequence reads: CASSRKSSGNTIYF. DNA for the CDR3: TGTGCCAGCAGTCGAAAGAGCTCTGGAAACACCATATATTTT.